This TCR beta chain was documented in a study of OX40 agonist ivuxolimab in advanced cancers. At the level of the study: It was ivuxolimab, an agonistic anti-OX40 (CD134) antibody, that patients were treated with. Study observations and caveats: The expanded peripheral T cells' antigen specificity was not determined. The study found that CD8+ T cells averaged more expanded clones than CD4+.

Regarding this clone: Its antigen is not identified.

Sequencing was performed with immunoSEQ multiplex PCR; in TCRdb, only in-frame clones are kept and a portion is missing. Of over 25,000 clones detected, approximately 86% appear once; the ten largest clones hold around 31%. The sequencing used CD4+ or CD8+ T cells sorted from blood, collected in a trial of the OX40 agonist ivuxolimab. The TCR sequence derives from an adult with an advanced solid tumor such as melanoma, head and neck, liver or kidney cancer.

The CDR3 region is CASSLGENNEQFF. For the CDR3, the DNA is TGTGCCAGCAGCTTAGGGGAAAACAATGAGCAGTTCTTC. This rearrangement joins TRBV7-3 to TRBJ2-1, with D unresolved. Trimming removed 2 bases from V and 5 bases from J, with 7 bases in between. This CDR3 region has 13 residues. Germline-derived CDR1 and CDR2 are SGHTA and FQGTGA.